Presented here are 3 T cell receptor beta chains from one specimen sequenced in a study of shared clonotypes between healthy human individuals. Sequencing was performed with immunoSEQ multiplex PCR; in TCRdb, only in-frame clones are kept and a portion is missing. This sample yields around 1.1 million clones, of which approximately 80% are seen a single time; roughly 0.55% belongs to the top ten. Sequencing was carried out using memory CD4+ T cells from PBMCs. Subset reported: CD45RA-negative fraction. The receptor source for this set is a young man in good health. Some clones in this sample may be carry-over from other donors' samples.

The gene calls are TRBV15 and TRBJ1-5; D not resolved. Germline-derived CDR1 and CDR2 are LNHNV and YYDKDF (reference sequence). Trimming removed 1 base from V and 4 bases from J, with 17 bases in between. The CDR3 contains 17 residues. In DNA form, the CDR3 reads TGTGCCACCAGCAGAGGTTATGGGCAGGCGGGAAATCAGCCCCAGCATTTT. Residues: CATSRGYGQAGNQPQHF.

This clone has just a few counts. This rearrangement joins TRBV28 to TRBJ1-1; D ambiguous. The CDR3 spans 16 residues. Trimming shortened V by 4 bases and J by 0 bases, and 15 bases separated the two germline ends. Germline V CDR1 and CDR2: MDHEN, SYDVKM. The CDR3 nucleotides are TGTGCCAGCAGTTCCCCCTCTAGGCAGCTGAACACTGAAGCTTTCTTT. This encodes CASSSPSRQLNTEAFF. The full variable domain, its missing parts supplied by reference TRBV28 and TRBJ1-1, is DVKVTQSSRYLVKRTGEKVFLECVQDMDHENMFWYRQDPGLGLRLIYFSYDVKMKEKGDIPEGYSVSREKKERFSLILESASTNQTSMYLCASSSPSRQLNTEAFFGQGTRLTVV.

This clone was detected only once. V gene TRBV7-3 combines with J gene TRBJ2-2; D is ambiguous. The CDR3 runs to 15 residues. Trimming removed 2 bases at V and 5 bases at J, with 12 bases between. Germline loops: CDR1 SGHTA, CDR2 FQGTGA. CDR3 region: CASSLERQETGELFF. Written as DNA, the CDR3 is TGTGCCAGCAGCTTAGAACGGCAGGAGACCGGGGAGCTGTTTTTT.